This entry is about one TCR beta chain. Its antigen is not known. High-throughput TCR beta sequencing covered peripheral CD8+ and CD4+ T cells. TEMRA cells were FACS-enriched, unlike CD8+ and CD4+ T cells, which were negatively isolated. The data derive from a study of CD8 T cells in Susac syndrome. Overall study results and limits: An acknowledgment was made by the study that its TCR sequencing and HLA analysis involved relatively few individuals.

V lost 5 bases and J 0 bases, leaving 8 bases between the germline ends. CDR3 size: 13 residues. About 0.5 to 1 ug RNA was reverse transcribed with random hexamers. The authors amplified TCR beta CDR3 across 54 Vbeta and 13 Jbeta using immunoSEQ multiplex PCR. Using its own MiXCR run on the immunoSEQ multiplex PCR reads, TCRdb lists one record per CDR3 protein. Here the sample spans around 270,000 distinct CDR3 sequences, 65% to 90% being singletons. The TCR was taken from a human donor with multiple sclerosis. This chain uses TRBV12-3 or TRBV12-4 with TRBJ2-7, with D perhaps TRBD2 (5 bases). The sample consisted of CD8+ T cells from PBMCs. This chain's CDR3 is CASSTTISYEQYF. The CDR3 DNA is TGTGCCAGCAGTACGACTATCTCCTACGAGCAGTACTTC.